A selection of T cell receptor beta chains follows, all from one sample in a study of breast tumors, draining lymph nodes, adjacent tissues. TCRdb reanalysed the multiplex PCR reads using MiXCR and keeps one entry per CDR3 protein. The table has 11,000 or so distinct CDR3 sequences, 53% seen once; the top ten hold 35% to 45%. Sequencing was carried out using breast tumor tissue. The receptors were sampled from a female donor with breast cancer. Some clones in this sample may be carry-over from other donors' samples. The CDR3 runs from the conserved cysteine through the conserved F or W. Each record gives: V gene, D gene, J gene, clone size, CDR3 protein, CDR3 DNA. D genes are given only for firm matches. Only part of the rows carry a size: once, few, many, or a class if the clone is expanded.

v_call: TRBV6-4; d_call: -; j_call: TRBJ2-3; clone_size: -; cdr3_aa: CASRRAVGLGPDTQYF; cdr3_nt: TGTGCCAGCAGACGGGCGGTGGGGCTGGGACCAGATACGCAGTATTTT
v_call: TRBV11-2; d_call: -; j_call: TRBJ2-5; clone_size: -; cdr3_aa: CASSPSGSSAETQYF; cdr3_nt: TGTGCCAGCAGCCCTAGTGGGAGTAGTGCGGAGACCCAGTACTTC
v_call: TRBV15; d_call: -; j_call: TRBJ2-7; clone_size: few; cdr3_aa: CATSRGLEGSYEQYF; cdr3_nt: TGTGCCACCAGCAGAGGATTGGAGGGGTCCTACGAGCAGTACTTC
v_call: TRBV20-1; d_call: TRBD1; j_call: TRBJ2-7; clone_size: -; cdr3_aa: CSARGQGGYEQYF; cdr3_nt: TGCAGTGCTAGGGGACAGGGCGGCTATGAGCAGTACTTC
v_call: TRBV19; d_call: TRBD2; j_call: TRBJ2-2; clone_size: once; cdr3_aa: CASSGLAANTGELFF; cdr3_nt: TGTGCCAGTAGTGGTCTAGCGGCTAACACCGGGGAGCTGTTTTTT
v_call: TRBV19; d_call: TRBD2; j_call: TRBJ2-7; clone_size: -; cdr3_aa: CASSKREVSYEQYF; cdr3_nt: TGTGCCAGTAGTAAGCGGGAAGTCTCCTACGAGCAGTACTTC
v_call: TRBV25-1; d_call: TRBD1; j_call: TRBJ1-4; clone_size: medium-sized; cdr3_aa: CASRQGASEKLFF; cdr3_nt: TGTGCCAGCAGACAGGGGGCTAGTGAAAAACTGTTTTTT
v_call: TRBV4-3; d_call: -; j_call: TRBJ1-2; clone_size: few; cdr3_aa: CASSQDARQNYGYTF; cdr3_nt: TGCGCCAGCAGCCAAGATGCGCGGCAGAACTATGGCTACACCTTC
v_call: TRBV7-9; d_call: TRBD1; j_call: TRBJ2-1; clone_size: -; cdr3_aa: CASSLGGSGQSYNEQFF; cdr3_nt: TGTGCCAGCAGCTTAGGGGGGTCGGGACAGTCCTACAATGAGCAGTTCTTC
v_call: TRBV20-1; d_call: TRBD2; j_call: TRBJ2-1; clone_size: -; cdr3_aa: CSARTSSGVGSYNGQFF; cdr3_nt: TGCAGTGCAAGGACTAGCTCGGGTGTCGGCTCCTACAATGGGCAGTTCTTC
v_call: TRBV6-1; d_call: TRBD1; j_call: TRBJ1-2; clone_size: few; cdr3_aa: CAVRRGQGFGGYTF; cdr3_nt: TGTGCCGTGCGGAGGGGACAGGGTTTTGGTGGCTACACCTTC
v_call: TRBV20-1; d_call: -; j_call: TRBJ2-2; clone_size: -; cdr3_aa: CSARDGVTGELFF; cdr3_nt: TGCAGTGCTAGAGATGGGGTCACCGGGGAGCTGTTTTTT
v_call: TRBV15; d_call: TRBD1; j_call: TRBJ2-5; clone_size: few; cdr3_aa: CASRAGQGEVETQYF; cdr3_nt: TGTGCCAGCAGGGCGGGACAGGGAGAGGTAGAGACCCAGTACTTC
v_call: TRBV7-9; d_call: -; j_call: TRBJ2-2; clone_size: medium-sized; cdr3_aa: CASSLLGAHTGELFF; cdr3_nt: TGTGCCAGCAGCTTACTGGGGGCGCACACCGGGGAGCTGTTTTTT
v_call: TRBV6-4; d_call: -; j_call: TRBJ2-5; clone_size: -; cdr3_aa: CASRHTDAVETQYF; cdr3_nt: TGTGCCAGCAGGCACACTGATGCGGTAGAGACCCAGTACTTC
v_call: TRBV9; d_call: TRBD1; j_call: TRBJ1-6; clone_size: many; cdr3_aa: CASSAGSGGNSPLHF; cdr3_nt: TGTGCCAGCAGCGCCGGTTCAGGGGGGAATTCACCCCTCCACTTT
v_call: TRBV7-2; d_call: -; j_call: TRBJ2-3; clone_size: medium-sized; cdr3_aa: CASSLNPGSNTDTQYF; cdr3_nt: TGTGCCAGCAGCTTAAACCCGGGATCCAACACAGATACGCAGTATTTT
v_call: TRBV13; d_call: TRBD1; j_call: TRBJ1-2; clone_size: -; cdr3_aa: CASSSLGQVGGYTF; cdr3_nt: TGTGCCAGCAGCTCATTGGGACAGGTGGGTGGCTACACCTTC
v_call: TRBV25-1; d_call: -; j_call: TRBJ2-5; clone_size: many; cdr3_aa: CASSFIETQYF; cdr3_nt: TGTGCCAGCAGTTTCATCGAGACCCAGTACTTC
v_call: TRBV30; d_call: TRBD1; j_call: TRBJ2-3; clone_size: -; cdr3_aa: CAWSVGQGGTDTQYF; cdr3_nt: TGTGCCTGGAGTGTAGGACAGGGAGGCACAGATACGCAGTATTTT
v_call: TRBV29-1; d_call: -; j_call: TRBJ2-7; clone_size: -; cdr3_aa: CSAVVALGEQYF; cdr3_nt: TGCAGCGCGGTAGTAGCCCTGGGCGAGCAGTACTTC
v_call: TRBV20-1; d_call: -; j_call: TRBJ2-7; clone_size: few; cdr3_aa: CSAKGQTAYEQYF; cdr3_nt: TGCAGTGCTAAAGGACAGACTGCCTACGAGCAGTACTTC
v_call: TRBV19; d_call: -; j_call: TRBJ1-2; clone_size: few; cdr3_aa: CASEGQTYGYTF; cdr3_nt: TGTGCCAGTGAGGGGCAGACGTATGGCTACACCTTC
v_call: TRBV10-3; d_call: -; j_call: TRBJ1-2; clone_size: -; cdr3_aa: CAISGISGGYTF; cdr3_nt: TGTGCCATCAGTGGAATCTCTGGTGGCTACACCTTC
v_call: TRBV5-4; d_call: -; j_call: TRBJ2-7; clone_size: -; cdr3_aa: CASSTDPLPYEQYF; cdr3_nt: TGTGCCAGCAGCACGGACCCACTACCTTACGAGCAGTACTTC
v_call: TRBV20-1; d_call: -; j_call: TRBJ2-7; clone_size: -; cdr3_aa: CSAAEEYEQYF; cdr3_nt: TGCAGTGCGGCTGAAGAGTACGAGCAGTACTTC
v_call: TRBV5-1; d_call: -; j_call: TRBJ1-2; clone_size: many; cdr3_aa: CASSLASQGSYGYTF; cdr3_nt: TGCGCCAGCAGCTTGGCCTCGCAGGGCTCCTATGGCTACACCTTC
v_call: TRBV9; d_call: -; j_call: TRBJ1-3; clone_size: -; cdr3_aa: CASSVGQEGTIYF; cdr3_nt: TGTGCCAGCAGCGTAGGGCAGGAAGGGACCATATATTTT
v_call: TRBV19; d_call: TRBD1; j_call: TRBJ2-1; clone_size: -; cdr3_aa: CASTVTGGGYNEQFF; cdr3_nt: TGTGCCAGTACAGTGACAGGGGGGGGATACAATGAGCAGTTCTTC
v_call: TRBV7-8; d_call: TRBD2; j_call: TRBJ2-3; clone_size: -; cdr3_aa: CASSGRLAGGPHADTQYF; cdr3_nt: TGTGCCAGCAGCGGAAGACTAGCGGGGGGGCCACATGCAGATACGCAGTATTTT
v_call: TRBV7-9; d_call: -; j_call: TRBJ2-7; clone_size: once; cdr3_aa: CASSPPGSPYEQYF; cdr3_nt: TGTGCCAGCAGCCCGCCAGGTTCGCCCTACGAGCAGTACTTC
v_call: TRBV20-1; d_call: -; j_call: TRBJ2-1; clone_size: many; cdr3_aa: CSARLIVGLPPSSYNEQFF; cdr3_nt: TGCAGTGCTAGATTGATAGTGGGACTCCCACCGAGCTCCTACAATGAGCAGTTCTTC
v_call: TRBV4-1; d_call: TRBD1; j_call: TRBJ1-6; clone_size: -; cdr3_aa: CASSQPGTGGTLIHF; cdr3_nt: TGCGCCAGCAGCCAACCCGGGACAGGGGGAACCCTTATCCACTTT
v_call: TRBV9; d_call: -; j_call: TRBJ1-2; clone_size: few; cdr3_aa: CASSVVGNNGYTF; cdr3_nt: TGTGCCAGCAGCGTAGTCGGGAATAATGGCTACACCTTC
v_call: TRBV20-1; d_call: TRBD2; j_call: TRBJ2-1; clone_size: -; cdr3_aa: CSASRSGTSGYNEQFF; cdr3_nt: TGCAGTGCTTCTCGATCAGGGACTAGCGGCTACAATGAGCAGTTCTTC
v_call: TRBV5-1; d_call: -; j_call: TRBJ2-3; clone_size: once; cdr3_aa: CASSLPTDTQYF; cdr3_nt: TGCGCCAGCAGCTTACCCACAGATACGCAGTATTTT
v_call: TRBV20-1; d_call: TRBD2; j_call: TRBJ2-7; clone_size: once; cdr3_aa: CGLAGGMRDEQYF; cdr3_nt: TGCGGACTAGCGGGAGGAATGCGGGACGAGCAGTACTTC
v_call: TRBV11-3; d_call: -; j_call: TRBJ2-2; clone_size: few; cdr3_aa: CASSPTRSGGELFF; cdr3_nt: TGTGCCAGCAGCCCTACTAGGAGTGGCGGGGAGCTGTTTTTT
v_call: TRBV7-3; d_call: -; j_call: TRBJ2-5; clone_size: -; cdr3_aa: CASSLAGTGQKTQYF; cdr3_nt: TGTGCCAGCAGCTTAGCAGGTACCGGCCAAAAGACCCAGTACTTC
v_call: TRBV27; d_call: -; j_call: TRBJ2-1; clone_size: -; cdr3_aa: CASKGPHGEQFF; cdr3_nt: TGTGCCTCGAAGGGGCCTCATGGGGAGCAGTTCTTC
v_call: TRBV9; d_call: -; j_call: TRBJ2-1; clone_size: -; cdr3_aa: CASSPAGPKANEQFF; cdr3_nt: TGTGCCAGCAGCCCAGCTGGTCCTAAGGCCAATGAGCAGTTCTTC
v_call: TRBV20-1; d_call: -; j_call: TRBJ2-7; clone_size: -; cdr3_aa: CSASPMAEQYF; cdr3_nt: TGCAGTGCTAGTCCCATGGCGGAGCAGTACTTC
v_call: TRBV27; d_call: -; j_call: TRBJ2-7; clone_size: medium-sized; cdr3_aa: CASRTISAYEQYF; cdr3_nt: TGTGCCAGCAGAACCATCAGCGCATACGAGCAGTACTTC
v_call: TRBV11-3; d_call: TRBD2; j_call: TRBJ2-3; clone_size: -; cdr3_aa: CASSFREGPTDTQYF; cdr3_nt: TGTGCCAGCAGCTTCCGGGAGGGCCCGACAGATACGCAGTATTTT
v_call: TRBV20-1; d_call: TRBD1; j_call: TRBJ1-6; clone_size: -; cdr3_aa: CSARGQGNSPLHF; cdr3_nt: TGCAGTGCTAGGGGACAGGGAAATTCACCCCTCCACTTT